The clone carrying this TCR beta chain came up many times. Its antigen is undetermined. These data originate in a study of Graves' ophthalmopathy and Graves' hyperthyroidism. Study background: Over 18 months of follow-up, stable hyperthyroidism required that no ophthalmopathy appear.

RNA served as the template for amplifying TCR beta CDR3 regions. First-round RT-PCR employed HTBI primers, with a second-round multiplex PCR after it. Using its own MiXCR run on the multiplex PCR reads, TCRdb lists one record per CDR3 protein. This sample carries 500,000 to 600,000 distinct CDR3 sequences, 35% to 45% of them seen once, and the ten largest clones take about 4%. The V end lost 5 bases, the J end lost 0 bases, and 16 bases lay between the germline ends. This CDR3 spans 16 amino acids. The diagnosis was founded upon clinical symptoms, serum thyroxine, TRAb, thyroid ultrasound and orbital computed tomography. Overall study findings and caveats: Blood also held most thyroid clonotypes expanded above 0.001 frequency. Sensitivity reached approximately 88% and specificity roughly 81% for a 13-signature model separating ophthalmopathy from stable hyperthyroidism.

Specimen: peripheral blood or thyroid tissue (not recorded which). This chain links TRBV12-3 or TRBV12-4 with TRBJ1-1, with D perhaps matching TRBD1 (6 bases). The sequence was obtained from an adult man with Graves' hyperthyroidism. The CDR3 bases are TGTGCCAGCAGTGGACTGAACAGGGACATGAACACTGAAGCTTTCTTT. Protein: CASSGLNRDMNTEAFF.